This TCR beta chain was found in a study of T cells after posttransplantation cyclophosphamide. TCRdb's copy holds only in-frame clones and misses some; the assay was immunoSEQ multiplex PCR. The sample presents approximately 8,400 clones, none singletons. Losses at the gene ends were 6 bases for V and 3 bases for J; bases not matched to a gene: 3. This CDR3 is built from 13 residues. The study, taken as a whole, reports: Later post-transplant blood repertoires were often dominated by donor CD8+ memory clones. Skin or GI-infiltrating T cells shared few TRB sequences with blood. TRB clonality was highly associated with recipient CMV seropositivity and reactivation.

To note about this clone: Its antigen is unknown.

A marrow graft followed busulfan-fludarabine conditioning, with cyclophosphamide on days +3 and +4. The J gene is TRBJ2-3, the V gene TRBV12-3 or TRBV12-4, with 7 bases aligning to TRBD1. The sequenced sample was PBMCs, obtained 94 days after allogeneic stem cell transplant with posttransplant cyclophosphamide. This TCR derives from a female patient in her 60s who received an allogeneic stem cell transplant from an unrelated donor, was CMV-positive, and had acute GVHD only. Among the T cells, some may be from the graft donor. Here the CDR3 reads CASRRDRTDTQYF. CDR3 nucleotides: TGTGCCAGCAGACGGGACAGAACAGATACGCAGTATTTT.